The next 18 T cell receptor beta chains were all read from a single sample in a study of identical twins. TCRdb reanalysed the 5' RACE reads using MiXCR and keeps one entry per CDR3 protein. The sample gives about 660,000 distinct CDR3 sequences, over 8.5% of which show up once; roughly 0.9% is in the top ten. The data also belong to a second study, concerning yellow fever vaccine responses in identical twins.

The specimen was PBMCs. The receptors were sampled from a woman younger than 35 in good health.

The chain links TRBV5-1 to TRBJ2-1; 8 nucleotides agree with TRBD1. Per germline, CDR1 SGHRS and CDR2 YFSETQ. CDR3 length: 15 residues. Germline trimming cut 4 bases from V and 5 bases from J; bases unmatched to any gene: 8. The CDR3 DNA sequence: TGCGCCAGCAGCCCAGAGGACAGGGCCGACAATGAGCAGTTCTTC. The encoded protein is CASSPEDRADNEQFF.

The gene calls are TRBV9 and TRBJ1-6; D is unclear. CDR1 and CDR2 from the germline V gene are SGDLS and YYNGEE. Trimming stripped 0 bases from V and 4 bases from J, with 11 bases between. The CDR3 sequence is 16 residues long. The CDR3 DNA is TGTGCCAGCAGCGTAGGTCACCAGCTATATAATTCACCCCTCCACTTT. As protein: CASSVGHQLYNSPLHF. Full variable domain (missing parts from reference TRBV9 and TRBJ1-6): DSGVTQTPKHLITATGQRVTLRCSPRSGDLSVYWYQQSLDQGLQFLIQYYNGEERAKGNILERFSAQQFPDLHSELNLSSLELGDSALYFCASSVGHQLYNSPLHFGNGTRLTVT.

The chain has TRBV6-5 and TRBJ2-1; TRBD2 is a possible D gene (5 bases). Trimming shortened V by 0 bases and J by 0 bases, and 15 bases separated the two germline ends. CDR1 and CDR2 from the germline V gene are MNHEY and SVGAGI. The CDR3 runs 18 residues. This CDR3 reads CASSYSSVGGSSYNEQFF. The CDR3 DNA follows: TGTGCCAGCAGTTACTCCTCCGTTGGAGGTAGCTCCTACAATGAGCAGTTCTTC.

This clonotype has a handful of counts. The rearrangement uses TRBV6-9 and TRBJ2-7, with a weak D call TRBD2 (7 bases). Trimming stripped 2 bases from V and 5 bases from J, with 16 bases between. Per the germline V gene, CDR1 is MNHGY and CDR2 is SVAAGI. The CDR3 loop spans 15 amino acids. The CDR3 loop is CASSYVGGGPNEQYF. CDR3 nucleotides: TGTGCCAGCAGTTATGTGGGGGGGGGCCCCAACGAGCAGTACTTC.

The table lists this clonotype with many counts. Sequence at one end of the junction differs from germline and may be a read error. The rearrangement uses TRBV7-2 and TRBJ2-1; D not resolved. This CDR3 spans 14 amino acids. The V gene's germline CDR1 is SGHTA and CDR2 FQGNSA. The CDR3 here is CASSLGSGYNEQFF. As DNA, the CDR3 is TGCGCCAGCAGCTTGGGGTCTGGATACAATGAGCAGTTCTTC.

The V call is TRBV7-2, the J call TRBJ2-3; weak D call: TRBD1 (7 bases). In germline, CDR1 is SGHTA, CDR2 FQGNSA. The CDR3 is 15 residues long. The ends were cut back, 4 bases at V and 6 bases at J, with 17 bases in the middle. The CDR3 spells CASSSRGVWRDTQYF. CDR3 DNA sequence: TGTGCCAGCAGCTCCAGGGGGGTTTGGAGGGATACGCAGTATTTT.

The J gene is TRBJ2-1, the V gene TRBV6-1, with D maybe TRBD2 (6 bases). V lost 6 bases to trimming and J lost 7 bases, with 19 bases between them. This CDR3 region has 15 residues. Germline CDR1 is MNHNS and CDR2 is SASEGT. The CDR3 reads CASSPRWVAANEQFF. As DNA, the CDR3 is TGTGCCAGCAGCCCCCGTTGGGTAGCGGCTAATGAGCAGTTCTTC.

Of note for this clonotype: A much bigger clone sits one base away, suggesting this may be a read error. The chain couples TRBV12-3 or TRBV12-4 to TRBJ2-2; 7 bases are shared with TRBD1. CDR3 size: 14 residues. In DNA, the CDR3 is TGTGCCAGCAGTTTACGGACAGGCGCCGGGGAGCTGGTTTTT. Amino acids: CASSLRTGAGELVF.

This chain uses TRBV27 with TRBJ2-1; 10 nucleotides align to TRBD1. Germline trimming cut 4 bases from V and 10 bases from J; bases unmatched to any gene: 16. Germline assignment: CDR1 MNHEY and CDR2 SMNVEV (reference sequence). This CDR3 comprises 17 residues. The CDR3 nucleotides are TGTGCCAGCAGTTCTATTCGGCCGGGACAGGGGACGGGGGAGCAGTTCTTC. Residues: CASSSIRPGQGTGEQFF.

This clonotype was observed a few times. The chain combines TRBV6-5 with TRBJ2-7; 10 bases agree with TRBD1. Trimming cost V 2 bases and J 7 bases; bases outside gene matches: 8. The CDR3 extends over 15 amino acids. Germline CDR1 reads MNHEY; CDR2 reads SVGAGI. The CDR3 coding sequence is TGTGCCAGCAGTTACGGAGGGACAGGGGATGGGGAGCAGTACTTC. Protein product: CASSYGGTGDGEQYF.

In its sample, this clonotype was seen many times. This chain links TRBV15 with TRBJ2-2; 7 bases are shared with TRBD2. Germline trimming cut 8 bases from V and 4 bases from J; bases unmatched to any gene: 7. CDR1 and CDR2 (germline): LNHNV, YYDKDF (reference sequence). The length of the CDR3 is 14 residues. The DNA of the CDR3 is TGTGCCACCGCAGCGGGACTTCGCACCGGGGAGCTGTTTTTT. Amino acid sequence: CATAAGLRTGELFF.

The chain recombines TRBV19 with TRBJ1-2, with 10 bases aligning to TRBD1. Trimming took 4 bases from V and 6 from J; bases not matched to a gene: 17. CDR1 is LNHDA and CDR2 is SQIVND in the germline V gene (reference sequence). The CDR3 is 18 residues long. The CDR3 coding sequence is TGTGCCAGTAGTAACTTCCGTCTACGGACAGGGGGATGGAATGGCTACACCTTC. It yields the protein CASSNFRLRTGGWNGYTF. Combining the CDR3 with reference TRBV19 and TRBJ1-2 gives the whole variable domain DGGITQSPKYLFRKEGQNVTLSCEQNLNHDAMYWYRQDPGQGLRLIYYSQIVNDFQKGDIAEGYSVSREKKESFPLTVTSAQKNPTAFYLCASSNFRLRTGGWNGYTFGSGTRLTVV.

This clonotype was detected a few times. The V and J genes are TRBV12-3 or TRBV12-4 and TRBJ2-6; no reliable D call. This CDR3 contains 16 residues. Trimming took off 6 bases at V and 0 bases at J, with 12 bases between the two ends. CDR3 sequence (DNA): TGTGCCAGCAGCCCGGACGGCTACTCTGGGGCCAACGTCCTGACTTTC. Encoded protein: CASSPDGYSGANVLTF.

This clonotype was recorded at least ten times. This chain joins TRBV10-3 and TRBJ1-3; D is uncertain. Germline assignment: CDR1 ENHRY and CDR2 SYGVKD. Deletions cut 10 bases from V and 0 bases from J, with 13 bases between. The CDR3 contains 14 residues. CDR3 loop: CATLDGASGNTIYF. The CDR3 DNA follows: TGTGCCACCCTGGACGGAGCCTCTGGAAACACCATATATTTT.

The chain couples TRBV14 to TRBJ2-7; possible D gene TRBD2, 6 bases. CDR3 length: 14 residues. The V and J ends lost 4 bases and 7 bases respectively, with 17 bases between them. Germline V lookup: CDR1 SGHDN, CDR2 FVKESK. CDR3 bases: TGTGCCAGCAGCCCCTGGGGGGACGTAGGTGAGCAGTACTTC. Protein: CASSPWGDVGEQYF.

This clonotype was observed a handful of times. This chain joins TRBV10-3 and TRBJ2-1, with D perhaps TRBD1 or TRBD2 (5 bases each). V was shortened by 4 bases and J by 6 bases, with 16 bases between the two germline ends. Germline-derived CDR1 and CDR2 are ENHRY and SYGVKD. This CDR3 has 15 amino acids. The CDR3 region is CAISVGRGVGNEQFF. The CDR3 bases are TGTGCCATCAGTGTGGGACGTGGGGTCGGCAATGAGCAGTTCTTC.

V and J are TRBV29-1 and TRBJ2-7, with TRBD1 matching 12 bases. This CDR3 region has 14 residues. CDR1 is SQVTM, CDR2 ANQGSEA, per germline. Trimming cost V 5 bases and J 6 bases; bases outside gene matches: 8. The CDR3 sequence: CSVLDGDRGREQYF. The CDR3 DNA is TGCAGCGTTCTGGATGGGGACAGGGGGCGCGAGCAGTACTTC.

This clonotype was seen at least ten times. The chain couples TRBV4-3 to TRBJ2-3; 7 bases agree with TRBD2. V gave up 0 bases and J gave up 7 bases; unmatched junction bases: 16. This CDR3 comprises 18 residues. Germline loops: CDR1 LGHNA, CDR2 YSLEER. The CDR3 sequence: CASSQDSSGRDARNTQYF. The DNA for the CDR3 is TGCGCCAGCAGCCAAGATTCTAGCGGCCGGGACGCCAGAAATACGCAGTATTTT.